A selection of T cell receptor beta chains follows, all from one sample in a study of blood T cell repertoires in COVID-19. This table comes from immunoSEQ multiplex PCR, and its TCRdb copy is limited to in-frame clones, with some not included. Of around 130,000 clones listed, around 79% are singletons. Source material: peripheral blood. The source is a man older than 75 with acute or convalescent COVID-19. Each CDR3 is given with its conserved first and last residue. Each record gives: V gene, CDR3 length, clone size, CDR3 protein. The listing skips clone size in some rows; elsewhere it reads once, few, many or a size class.

TRBV2 | 14 | - | CASSDIRAAYGYTF
TRBV6-5 | 13 | - | CASSYRQKTEAFF
TRBV3-1/TRBV3-2 | 13 | many | CASSRLGGYEQYF
TRBV24-1 | 22 | once | CATSDYGVAGGRARPTDNEQFF
TRBV6-5 | 12 | - | CASTSVNTEAFF
TRBV6-1 | 12 | - | CASSETGYGYTF
TRBV7-2 | 17 | - | CASSLVGRALAKNIQYF
TRBV6-5 | 12 | - | CASTTGATEAFF
TRBV12-5 | 16 | - | CASGFGTGPMNTEAFF
TRBV4-2 | 16 | - | CASSQALASMEETQYF
TRBV7-2 | 16 | - | CASSFTGQGARETQYF
TRBV2 | 13 | - | CASSIRGRTEAFF
TRBV5-1 | 16 | - | CASSLAGGGAAGELFF
TRBV9 | 16 | - | CASSVGLRGGTGELFF
TRBV21-1 | 14 | - | CASNCCSSTDTQYF
TRBV24-1 | 16 | - | CATSDPTGGGQDTQYF
TRBV7-8 | 16 | - | CASSLGAGATIYEQYF
TRBV6-6 | 16 | - | CASSYGWTVQNEKLFF
TRBV28 | 15 | - | CASRGLAGFGDEQYF
TRBV4-2 | 15 | - | CASSLVGGGTDTQYF
TRBV5-6 | 15 | - | CASSKPRGANEKLFF
TRBV9 | 16 | - | CASSVGSGGGPGELFF
TRBV4-1 | 15 | - | CASSPGLARAREQFF
TRBV29-1 | 15 | once | CSGGLAGPSGNEQFF
TRBV2 | 15 | - | CASSTNSGRSYGYTF
TRBV27 | 14 | - | CASSPRRSNYGYTF
TRBV6-5 | 14 | - | CASSRGEVGETQYF
TRBV25-1 | 16 | few | CASSDPGTGSLYGYTF
TRBV18 | 14 | - | CASSQQQGFSPLHF
TRBV6-5 | 14 | - | CASDRSDSGNTIYF
TRBV7-9 | 12 | - | CASSPGGWGAFF
TRBV6-5 | 13 | - | CASTGGPAGDLHF
TRBV30 | 17 | - | CAWSEDSHQLAKNIQYF
TRBV10-3 | 15 | - | CAIRRSPSSGNTIYF
TRBV9 | 14 | - | CASSQFDWNTEAFF
TRBV19 | 14 | - | CASSMAGRVKTQYF
TRBV30 | 14 | - | CAWSAAQRFTEAFF
TRBV5-1 | 15 | - | CASSPDTTSSSGYTF
TRBV5-5 | 15 | - | CASSPRQGDSDTQYF
TRBV4-1 | 15 | - | CASSQTTGPGNTIYF
TRBV28 | 21 | - | CASSSRNPVEGQGAAGNTIYF
TRBV2 | 15 | few | CASSNRGSYNSPLHF
TRBV6-2/TRBV6-3 | 15 | - | CASSYWQISNQPQHF
TRBV6-5 | 15 | - | CASSYDRKLTYGYTF
TRBV20-1 | 20 | - | CSASTPGHSSRDRSSYEQYF
TRBV19 | 17 | - | CASSSKSGTENLYGYTF
TRBV5-4 | 15 | - | CASSLSGQQGTEAFF
TRBV5-1 | 14 | - | CASSFTGAGEKLFF
TRBV19 | 15 | many | CASSMGSYSNQPQHF
TRBV5-1 | 14 | - | CASSPLGLVDTQYF
TRBV6-5 | 14 | - | CASSWGGSSYEQYF
TRBV4-1 | 13 | - | CASSWDRNNEQFF
TRBV28 | 17 | - | CASSLRQGANSNQPQHF
TRBV5-6 | 13 | - | CASSLGPNRGEGF
TRBV28 | 14 | - | CASLGGGVPYEQYF
TRBV7-9 | 13 | - | CASSPRGTGELFF